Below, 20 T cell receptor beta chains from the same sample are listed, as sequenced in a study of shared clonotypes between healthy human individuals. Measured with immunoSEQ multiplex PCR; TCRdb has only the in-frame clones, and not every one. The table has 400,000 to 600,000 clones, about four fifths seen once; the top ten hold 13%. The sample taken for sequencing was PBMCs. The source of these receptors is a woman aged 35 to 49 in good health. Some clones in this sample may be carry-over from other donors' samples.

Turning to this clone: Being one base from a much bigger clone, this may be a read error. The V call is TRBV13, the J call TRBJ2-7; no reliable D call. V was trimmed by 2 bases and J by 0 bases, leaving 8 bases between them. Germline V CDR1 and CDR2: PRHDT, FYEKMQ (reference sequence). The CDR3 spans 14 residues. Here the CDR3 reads CASSLQASSYEQYF. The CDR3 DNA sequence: TGTGCCAGCAGCTTACAGGCGAGCTCCTACGAGCAGTACTTC.

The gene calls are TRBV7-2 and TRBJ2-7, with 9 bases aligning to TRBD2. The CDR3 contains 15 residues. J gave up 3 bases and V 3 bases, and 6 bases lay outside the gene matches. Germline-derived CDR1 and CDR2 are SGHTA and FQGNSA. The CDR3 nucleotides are TGTGCCAGCAGCTTCATAGCGGGAGTCGGCTACGAGCAGTACTTC. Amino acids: CASSFIAGVGYEQYF.

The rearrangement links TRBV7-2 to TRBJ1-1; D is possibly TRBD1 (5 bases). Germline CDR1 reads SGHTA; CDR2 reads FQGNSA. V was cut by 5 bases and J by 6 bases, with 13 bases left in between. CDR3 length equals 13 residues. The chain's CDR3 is CASSTRQIAEAFF. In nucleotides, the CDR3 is TGTGCCAGCAGCACACGACAGATCGCTGAAGCTTTCTTT.

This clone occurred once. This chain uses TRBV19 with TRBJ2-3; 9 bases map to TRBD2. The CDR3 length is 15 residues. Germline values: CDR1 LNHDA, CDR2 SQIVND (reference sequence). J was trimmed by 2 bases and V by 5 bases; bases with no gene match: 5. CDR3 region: CASSPRLADTDTQYF. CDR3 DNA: TGTGCCAGTAGTCCAAGACTAGCGGACACAGATACGCAGTATTTT.

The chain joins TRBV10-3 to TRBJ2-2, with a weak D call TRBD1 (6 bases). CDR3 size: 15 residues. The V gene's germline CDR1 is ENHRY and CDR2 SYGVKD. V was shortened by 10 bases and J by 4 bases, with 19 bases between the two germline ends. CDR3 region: CATRPGRGATGELFF. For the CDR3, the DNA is TGTGCCACCCGACCGGGCAGGGGAGCCACCGGGGAGCTGTTTTTT.

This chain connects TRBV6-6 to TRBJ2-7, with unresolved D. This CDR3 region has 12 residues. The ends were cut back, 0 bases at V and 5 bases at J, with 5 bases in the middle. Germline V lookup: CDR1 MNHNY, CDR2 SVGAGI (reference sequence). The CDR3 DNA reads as TGTGCCAGCAGTTACTCGGTCCACGAGCAGTACTTC. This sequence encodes CASSYSVHEQYF.

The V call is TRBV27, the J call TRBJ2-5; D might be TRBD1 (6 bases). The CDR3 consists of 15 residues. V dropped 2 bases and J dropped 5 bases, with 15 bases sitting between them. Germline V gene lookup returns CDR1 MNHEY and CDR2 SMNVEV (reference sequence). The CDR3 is CASSLKGVRGETQYF. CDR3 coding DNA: TGTGCCAGCAGTTTAAAGGGGGTCCGAGGGGAGACCCAGTACTTC.

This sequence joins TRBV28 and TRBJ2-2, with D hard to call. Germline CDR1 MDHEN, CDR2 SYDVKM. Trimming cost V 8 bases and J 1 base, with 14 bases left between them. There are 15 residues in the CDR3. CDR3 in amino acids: CASSSLPRNTGELFF. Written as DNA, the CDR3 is TGTGCCAGCTCCAGTCTACCACGGAACACCGGGGAGCTGTTTTTT. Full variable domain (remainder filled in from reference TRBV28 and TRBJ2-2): DVKVTQSSRYLVKRTGEKVFLECVQDMDHENMFWYRQDPGLGLRLIYFSYDVKMKEKGDIPEGYSVSREKKERFSLILESASTNQTSMYLCASSSLPRNTGELFFGEGSRLTVL.

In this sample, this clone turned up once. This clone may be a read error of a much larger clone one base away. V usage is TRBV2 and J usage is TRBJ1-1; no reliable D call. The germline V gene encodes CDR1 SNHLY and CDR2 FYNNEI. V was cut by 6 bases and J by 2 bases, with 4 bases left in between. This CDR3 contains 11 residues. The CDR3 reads CASSLNTEAFF. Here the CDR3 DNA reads TGTGCCAGCAGCCTTAACACTGAAGCTTTCTTT.

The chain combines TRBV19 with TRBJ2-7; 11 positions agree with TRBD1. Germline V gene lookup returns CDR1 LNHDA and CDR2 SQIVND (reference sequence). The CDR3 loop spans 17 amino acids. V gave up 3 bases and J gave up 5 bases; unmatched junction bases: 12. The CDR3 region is CASSMMAGTGGNHEQYF. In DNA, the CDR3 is TGTGCCAGTAGTATGATGGCCGGGACAGGGGGAAACCACGAGCAGTACTTC.

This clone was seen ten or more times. The CDR3 nucleotides are TGTGCCAGCACGCAGTCACATACGCAGTATTTT. The encoded protein is CASTQSHTQYF. V and J are TRBV25-1 and TRBJ2-3; D is undetermined. Germline loops: CDR1 MGHDK, CDR2 SYGVNS. V dropped 7 bases and J dropped 7 bases, with 9 bases sitting between them. The CDR3 spans 11 residues.

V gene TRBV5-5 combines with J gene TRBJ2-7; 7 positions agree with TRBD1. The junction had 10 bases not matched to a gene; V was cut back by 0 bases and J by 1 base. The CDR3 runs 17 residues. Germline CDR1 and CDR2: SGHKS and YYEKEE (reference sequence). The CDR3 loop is CASSLVPRQGISYEQYF. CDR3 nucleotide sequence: TGTGCCAGCAGCTTGGTACCACGACAGGGTATTTCCTACGAGCAGTACTTC.

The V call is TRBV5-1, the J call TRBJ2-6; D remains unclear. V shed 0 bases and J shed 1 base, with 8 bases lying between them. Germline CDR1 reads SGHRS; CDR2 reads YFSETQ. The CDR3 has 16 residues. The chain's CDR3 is CASSLVRSSGANVLTF. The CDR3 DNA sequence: TGCGCCAGCAGCTTGGTTCGATCGTCTGGGGCCAACGTCCTGACTTTC.

CDR3 bases: TGTGCCAGCAGTTCCTCATCACAGGGTCGTCTTGGGGAGCAGTACTTC. Translated, it gives CASSSSSQGRLGEQYF. V gene TRBV27 combines with J gene TRBJ2-7, with TRBD1 as a possible D gene (6 bases). This CDR3 comprises 16 residues. V lost 4 bases to trimming and J lost 7 bases, with 23 bases between them. From germline, CDR1 is MNHEY and CDR2 SMNVEV (reference sequence).

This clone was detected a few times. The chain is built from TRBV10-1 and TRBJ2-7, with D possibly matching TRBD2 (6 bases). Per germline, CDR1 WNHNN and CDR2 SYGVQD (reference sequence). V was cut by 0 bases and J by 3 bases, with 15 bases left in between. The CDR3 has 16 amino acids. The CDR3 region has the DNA TGCGCCAGCAGTGAGTCGAGGGAGGCCCGATTCTACGAGCAGTACTTC. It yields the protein CASSESREARFYEQYF.

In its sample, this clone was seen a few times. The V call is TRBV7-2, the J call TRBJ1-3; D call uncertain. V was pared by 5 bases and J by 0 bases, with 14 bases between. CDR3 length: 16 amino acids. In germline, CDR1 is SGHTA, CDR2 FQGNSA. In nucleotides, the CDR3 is TGTGCCAGCAGCCCGTGGACCACCGTCTCTGGAAACACCATATATTTT. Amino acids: CASSPWTTVSGNTIYF. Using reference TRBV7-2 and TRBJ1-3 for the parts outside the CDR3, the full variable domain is GAGVSQSPSNKVTEKGKDVELRCDPISGHTALYWYRQSLGQGLEFLIYFQGNSAPDKSGLPSDRFSAERTGGSVSTLTIQRTQQEDSAVYLCASSPWTTVSGNTIYFGEGSWLTVV.

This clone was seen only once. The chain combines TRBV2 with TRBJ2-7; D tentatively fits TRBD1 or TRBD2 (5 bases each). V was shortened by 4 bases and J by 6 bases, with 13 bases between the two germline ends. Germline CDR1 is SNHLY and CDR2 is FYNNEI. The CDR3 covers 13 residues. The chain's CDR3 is CASSVPGTGEQYF. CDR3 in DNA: TGTGCCAGCAGTGTGCCAGGGACGGGCGAGCAGTACTTC.

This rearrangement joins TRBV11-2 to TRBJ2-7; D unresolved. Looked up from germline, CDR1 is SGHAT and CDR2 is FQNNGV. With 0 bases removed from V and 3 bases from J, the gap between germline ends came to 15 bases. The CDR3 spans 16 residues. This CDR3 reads CASSLDLPISSYEQYF. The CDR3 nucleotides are TGTGCCAGCAGCTTAGATCTCCCCATCTCCAGCTACGAGCAGTACTTC.

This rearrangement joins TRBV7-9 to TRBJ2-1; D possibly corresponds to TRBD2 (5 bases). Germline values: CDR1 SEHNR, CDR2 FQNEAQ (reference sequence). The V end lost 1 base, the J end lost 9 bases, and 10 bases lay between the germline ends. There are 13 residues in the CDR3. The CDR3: CASSLGEGTEQFF. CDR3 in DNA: TGTGCCAGCAGCTTAGGTGAGGGAACTGAGCAGTTCTTC.

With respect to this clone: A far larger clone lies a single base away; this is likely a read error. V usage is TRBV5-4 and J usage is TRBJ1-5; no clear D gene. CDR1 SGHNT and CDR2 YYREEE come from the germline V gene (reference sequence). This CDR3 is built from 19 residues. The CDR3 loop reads CAGSCGRIGPLYSNQPQHF. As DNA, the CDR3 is TGTGCCGGCAGCTGCGGGCGGATCGGGCCCCTTTATAGCAATCAGCCCCAGCATTTT.